These 9 T cell receptor beta chains were sequenced from one sample in a study of graft-versus-host responses after intestinal transplantation. These receptors are not linked to any known antigen. Repertoires were generated with immunoSEQ multiplex PCR, while TCRdb's copy carries only in-frame clones and drops some. The sample consists of 90,000 to 130,000 clones, 93% of them appearing once. The material was unstimulated CD8+ T cells sorted from spleen or lymph node cells, obtained before intestinal transplant. These receptors originate from a human donor who received an intestinal transplant.

V and J are TRBV19 and TRBJ1-5, with TRBD1 identical over 7 bases. V lost 6 bases, J lost 2 bases, and 4 bases stayed unmatched. Looked up from germline, CDR1 is LNHDA and CDR2 is SQIVND (reference sequence). The CDR3 loop spans 14 amino acids. The CDR3 DNA reads TGTGCCAGTAGCTACACAGGGGGCAATCAGCCCCAGCATTTT. It is translated as CASSYTGGNQPQHF.

The V and J genes are TRBV9 and TRBJ1-2; 8 positions match TRBD1. Unmatched junction bases numbered 1, after V lost 0 bases and J lost 6 bases. Germline V gene sequence: CDR1 SGDLS, CDR2 YYNGEE. The CDR3 contains 13 residues. The CDR3, as DNA: TGTGCCAGCAGCGTAGGGACAGGGAATGGCTACACCTTC. Its protein product is CASSVGTGNGYTF.

The chain is built from TRBV10-1 and TRBJ2-2; D gene unclear. This CDR3 is 13 amino acids long. Germline V CDR1 and CDR2: WNHNN, SYGVQD (reference sequence). Trimming cost V 4 bases and J 5 bases, with 8 bases left between them. CDR3 residues: CASSGVVTGELFF. In DNA, the CDR3 is TGCGCCAGCAGTGGGGTGGTTACCGGGGAGCTGTTTTTT.

This clone has only a few counts. The genes are TRBV7-9 and TRBJ1-3, with D unresolved. Trimming removed 5 bases at V and 7 bases at J, with 18 bases between. Germline loops: CDR1 SEHNR, CDR2 FQNEAQ (reference sequence). There are 15 residues in the CDR3. In nucleotides, the CDR3 is TGTGCCAGCAGCCTCGTGATCCAGGCGGTGAACACCATATATTTT. It encodes CASSLVIQAVNTIYF. Complete variable domain (other parts from reference TRBV7-9 and TRBJ1-3): DTGVSQNPRHKITKRGQNVTFRCDPISEHNRLYWYRQTLGQGPEFLTYFQNEAQLEKSRLLSDRFSAERPKGSFSTLEIQRTEQGDSAMYLCASSLVIQAVNTIYFGEGSWLTVV.

The chain employs TRBV9 and TRBJ1-1, with 7 bases fitting TRBD1. Looked up from germline, CDR1 is SGDLS and CDR2 is YYNGEE. V gave up 0 bases and J gave up 5 bases; unmatched junction bases: 4. The CDR3 runs to 14 residues. CDR3 residues: CASSVGGGATEAFF. The CDR3 DNA is TGTGCCAGCAGCGTAGGAGGGGGCGCGACTGAAGCTTTCTTT.

The chain's CDR3 is CATSRVPRQGGINEQYF. The CDR3 nucleotides read TGTGCCACCAGCAGAGTCCCACGGCAGGGCGGTATCAACGAGCAGTACTTC. The chain recombines TRBV15 with TRBJ2-7; D is possibly TRBD1 (5 bases). The CDR3 is made up of 17 amino acids. The V gene's germline CDR1 is LNHNV and CDR2 YYDKDF (reference sequence). The V gene lost 1 base and the J gene lost 5 bases, with 21 bases spanning the gap.

In this sample, this clone turned up once. This chain links TRBV10-2 with TRBJ2-7; D might be TRBD1 (6 bases). The ends were cut back, 4 bases at V and 4 bases at J, with 8 bases in the middle. Germline lookup yields CDR1 WSHSY and CDR2 SAAADI. The CDR3 sequence is 12 residues long. CDR3 DNA: TGCGCCAGCAGTGGGGACATGTACGAGCAGTACTTC. The encoded protein is CASSGDMYEQYF.

The J gene is TRBJ2-5, the V gene TRBV2; D unresolved. V lost 6 bases, J lost 5 bases, and 10 bases lay in between. The V gene's germline CDR1 is SNHLY and CDR2 FYNNEI. The CDR3 length is 12 residues. The CDR3 loop is CASRTSWETQYF. CDR3 nucleotides: TGTGCCAGCAGGACAAGCTGGGAGACCCAGTACTTC.

This clone was found once. The V gene is TRBV4-1, the J gene TRBJ2-1, with TRBD1 as a possible D gene (5 bases). The germline V gene has CDR1 MGHRA and CDR2 YSYEKL. V lost 1 base to trimming and J lost 8 bases, with 12 bases between them. This CDR3 region has 14 residues. The CDR3 DNA is TGCGCCAGCAGCCAAGGGCAGGGTGCAGATGAGCAGTTCTTC. It encodes CASSQGQGADEQFF.